Sequencing of this TCR beta chain was carried out in a study of blood T cell repertoires in COVID-19. Sequencing was performed with immunoSEQ multiplex PCR; in TCRdb, only in-frame clones are kept and a portion is missing. The profile shows almost 200,000 clones, around 89% of them singletons. Between the trimmed V and J ends, which lost 6 bases and 8 bases, there was a span of 17 bases. CDR3 length equals 15 residues. Germline CDR1 reads MDHEN; CDR2 reads SYDVKM. What was sequenced was PBMCs or T cells enriched from blood (not recorded which). The genes are TRBV28 and TRBJ1-6; D possibly corresponds to TRBD1 (6 bases). The source is a woman aged 18 to 35 who had recovered from COVID-19. CDR3 sequence (DNA): TGTGCCAGCAGGGGGGCAGGGTGGGGAGATTCACCCCTCCACTTT. This codes for CASRGAGWGDSPLHF.